The 21 T cell receptor beta chains presented below share a single source sample, sequenced in a study of molecular identifiers for immune sequencing clone quantification. Via MiXCR, TCRdb re-called the PCR reads, giving one row per CDR3 protein. Of 85,000 to 130,000 distinct CDR3 sequences in the sample, around 33% were seen once. The sequencing input was naive CD8+ T cells from blood, with Jurkat cell RNA spiked in. Noted subset: FACS-sorted CD8+CD4-CCR7+CD45RA+ naive T cells. These TCRs come from a human donor in good health. Some libraries in this study had Jurkat cell RNA spiked in.

This clonotype has a handful of counts. The V gene is TRBV4-2, the J gene TRBJ2-5; D ambiguous. Germline loops: CDR1 LGHNA, CDR2 YNFKEQ. This CDR3 contains 13 residues. The V end lost 5 bases, the J end lost 7 bases, and 14 bases lay between the germline ends. The CDR3 region is CASSIGTTATQYF. CDR3 sequence (DNA): TGTGCCAGCAGCATAGGTACAACTGCGACCCAGTACTTC.

This clonotype was counted ten times or more. The V call is TRBV5-1, the J call TRBJ2-7; 7 nucleotides agree with TRBD1. The CDR3 has 13 amino acids. Germline assignment: CDR1 SGHRS and CDR2 YFSETQ. Trimming removed 5 bases from V and 6 bases from J; junction bases left unmatched: 8. As DNA, the CDR3 is TGCGCCAGCAGGGCCCTTACAGGGGTCGAGCAGTACTTC. Its protein is CASRALTGVEQYF. Drawing the rest from reference TRBV5-1 and TRBJ2-7, the complete variable domain is KAGVTQTPRYLIKTRGQQVTLSCSPISGHRSVSWYQQTPGQGLQFLFEYFSETQRNKGNFPGRFSGRQFSNSRSEMNVSTLELGDSALYLCASRALTGVEQYFGPGTRLTVT.

As concerns this clonotype: The missing conserved phenylalanine or tryptophan at the end of this CDR3 makes a read error likely. The chain links TRBV6-2 or TRBV6-3 to TRBJ2-3, with TRBD1 identical over 9 bases. The CDR3 consists of 17 residues. Per the germline V gene, CDR1 is MNHEY and CDR2 is SVGEGT. Written as DNA, the CDR3 is TGTGCCAGCAGTTACTCTACGGGACAGGGATACACAGGTACGCAGTATTAT. This encodes CASSYSTGQGYTGTQYY.

As to this clonotype: Possible read error: a much larger clone is one base away. It is likely a read error, because the conserved phenylalanine at the end of the CDR3 is missing. The V call is TRBV5-1, the J call TRBJ2-5; D uncertain. V was clipped by 0 bases and J by 0 bases, with 6 bases between them. This CDR3 comprises 14 residues. The germline CDR1 and CDR2 sequences are SGHRS and YFSETQ. The CDR3 is CASSLEGYQETQYI. The CDR3 DNA is TGCGCCAGCAGCTTGGAGGGCTACCAAGAGACCCAGTACATC.

In this sample, this clonotype turned up a few times. The rearrangement links TRBV15 to TRBJ2-5; 7 nucleotides match TRBD1. J lost 6 bases, V lost 5 bases, and 6 bases had no gene match. The CDR3 contains 13 residues. Looked up from germline, CDR1 is LNHNV and CDR2 is YYDKDF (reference sequence). The CDR3 DNA is TGTGCCACCAGCGAAGGGGGCTCAAAGACCCAGTACTTC. This gives the protein CATSEGGSKTQYF.

Concerning this clonotype itself: One junction end does not reproduce the germline sequence, and a read error may be involved. The chain employs TRBV7-8 and TRBJ2-7; D unresolved. CDR3 size: 14 residues. Germline V CDR1 and CDR2: SGHVS, FQNEAQ. The CDR3 spells CARSPTGRTAAQYF. CDR3 nucleotides: TGTGCCCGCAGCCCTACTGGCCGAACCGCCGCGCAGTACTTC.

This clonotype turned up a few times. V gene TRBV27 combines with J gene TRBJ2-2, with D perhaps matching TRBD1 (6 bases). This CDR3 is built from 13 residues. Trimming left V 8 bases short and J 4 bases short, with 11 bases between. Germline V gene lookup returns CDR1 MNHEY and CDR2 SMNVEV (reference sequence). CDR3 protein: CASRIRGTGELFF. The CDR3 region has the DNA TGTGCCAGCCGTATCAGGGGCACCGGGGAGCTGTTTTTT.

In regard to this clonotype: With a much larger clone just one base away, this may be a read error. This rearrangement joins TRBV7-9 to TRBJ2-5; TRBD2 agrees at 15 bases. This CDR3 has 17 residues. CDR1 and CDR2 (germline): SEHNR, FQNEAQ (reference sequence). CDR3 DNA sequence: TGTGCCAGCAGATACGGACTAGCGGGAGGGCGGGAAGAGCCCCAGTACTTC. It codes for CASRYGLAGGREEPQYF.

The gene calls are TRBV19 and TRBJ2-7, with 10 bases aligning to TRBD2. The CDR3 spans 13 residues. CDR1 and CDR2 from the germline V gene are LNHDA and SQIVND (reference sequence). V shed 6 bases and J 5 bases; nucleotides not matched to a gene: 4. This CDR3 is CASSITSGNEQYF. DNA for the CDR3: TGTGCCAGTAGCATTACTAGCGGGAACGAGCAGTACTTC.

This clonotype was observed a few times. The CDR3, as DNA: TGTGCCAGCAGTTTAACCCCGGGACTAACAGAGTACTTC. Its translation is CASSLTPGLTEYF. The chain recombines TRBV28 with TRBJ2-7, with 7 nucleotides matching TRBD2. The CDR3 has 13 residues. V gave up 2 bases and J gave up 11 bases; unmatched junction bases: 9. From germline, CDR1 is MDHEN and CDR2 SYDVKM. Looking up the rest from reference TRBV28 and TRBJ2-7 gives the full variable domain: DVKVTQSSRYLVKRTGEKVFLECVQDMDHENMFWYRQDPGLGLRLIYFSYDVKMKEKGDIPEGYSVSREKKERFSLILESASTNQTSMYLCASSLTPGLTEYFGPGTRLTVT.

This clonotype was detected many times. The V gene is TRBV9, the J gene TRBJ2-5; 11 bases are a match to TRBD2. The germline V gene has CDR1 SGDLS and CDR2 YYNGEE. CDR3 length: 16 amino acids. Germline trimming cut 0 bases from V and 5 bases from J; bases unmatched to any gene: 6. The CDR3 coding sequence is TGTGCCAGCAGCGTAGTAGCGGGAGGGCGTGGGGAGACCCAGTACTTC. Residues: CASSVVAGGRGETQYF.

In regard to this clonotype: A clone one base away is much larger, so this may be a read error. The CDR3 ends on some other residue instead of the conserved phenylalanine or tryptophan, so this is likely a read error. The rearrangement uses TRBV28 and TRBJ1-1, with a tentative D call TRBD1 (6 bases). Germline V gene data show CDR1 as MDHEN and CDR2 as SYDVKM. V lost 5 bases to trimming and J lost 0 bases, with 13 bases between them. This CDR3 contains 15 residues. The CDR3 reads CASSPPGQLNTEAFL. CDR3 DNA sequence: TGTGCCAGCAGTCCCCCCGGACAGTTGAACACTGAAGCTTTCTTA.

This clonotype was seen repeatedly, ten times or more. J is TRBJ1-1 and V is TRBV20-1; D is unclear. V was pared by 0 bases and J by 6 bases, with 14 bases between. Germline values: CDR1 DFQATT, CDR2 SNEGSKA (reference sequence). The CDR3 sequence is 14 residues long. CDR3 coding DNA: TGCAGTGCTAGAGAGCGGGGTCATTTGGCTGAAGCTTTCTTT. Translated: CSARERGHLAEAFF.

There are a few counts of this clonotype. The chain employs TRBV12-5 and TRBJ2-2, with 7 bases fitting TRBD2. CDR1 is LGHNT, CDR2 FRNRAP, per germline. V was pared by 0 bases and J by 0 bases, with 7 bases of the junction left unmatched. This CDR3 has 18 amino acids. In DNA, the CDR3 is TGTGCTAGTGGTTTGGTAAAGAGCGGGGTGTCGAACACCGGGGAGCTGTTTTTT. It codes for CASGLVKSGVSNTGELFF.

This clonotype appeared a few times. The junction departs from the called germline gene at one end, perhaps through a read error. V is TRBV3-1 and J is TRBJ2-5; TRBD2 matches at 7 bases. Germline assignment: CDR1 LGHDT and CDR2 YNNKEL (reference sequence). This CDR3 has 12 residues. In DNA form, the CDR3 reads TGTGCCAGCAGCCGGGAGGGGCTTCCGTTCGACTTC. Its protein product is CASSREGLPFDF.

This clonotype was counted between two and nine times. The chain recombines TRBV11-2 with TRBJ2-3; D perhaps matches TRBD2 (6 bases). The length of the CDR3 is 16 residues. Germline V lookup: CDR1 SGHAT, CDR2 FQNNGV. The V end was cut by 3 bases, the J end by 2 bases, with 15 bases between. CDR3 sequence reads: CASSFFLTGATDTQYF. Here the CDR3 DNA reads TGTGCCAGCAGCTTTTTCCTTACGGGAGCCACAGATACGCAGTATTTT.

The chain recombines TRBV7-6 with TRBJ2-5; maybe TRBD2 (6 bases). Looked up from germline, CDR1 is SGHVS and CDR2 is FNYEAQ. This CDR3 has 16 amino acids. V was shortened by 5 bases and J by 5 bases, with 21 bases between the two germline ends. The CDR3 bases are TGTGCCAGCAGCCAACTAGCATTCGTTGTCCGGGAGACCCAGTACTTC. Amino acids: CASSQLAFVVRETQYF.

Many counts were recorded for this clonotype. The J gene is TRBJ2-2, the V gene TRBV6-5; 9 bases match TRBD2. This CDR3 is built from 14 residues. Per the germline V gene, CDR1 is MNHEY and CDR2 is SVGAGI. V lost 7 bases and J lost 8; bases outside the gene matches: 8. In DNA form, the CDR3 reads TGTGCCAGCACCAAGCGGGAGGTTAGGGGGGAGCTGTTTTTT. Residues: CASTKREVRGELFF.

This chain joins TRBV19 and TRBJ2-7; D is uncertain. The CDR3 consists of 15 residues. Between the trimmed V and J ends, which lost 2 bases and 0 bases, there was a span of 11 bases. Germline-derived CDR1 and CDR2 are LNHDA and SQIVND (reference sequence). In DNA, the CDR3 is TGTGCCAGTAGTATACCGATACTTAGCTCCTACGAGCAGTACTTC. Translation gives CASSIPILSSYEQYF.

This clonotype has ten or more counts. This chain connects TRBV28 to TRBJ1-2, with 7 bases that match TRBD1. V was clipped by 3 bases and J by 5 bases; unmatched bases: 6. This CDR3 is built from 14 residues. Looked up from germline, CDR1 is MDHEN and CDR2 is SYDVKM. CDR3 amino acids: CASSFVTGKYGYTF. The DNA of the CDR3 is TGTGCCAGCAGTTTCGTGACAGGGAAATATGGCTACACCTTC.

This clonotype showed up just a few times. The V call is TRBV6-2 or TRBV6-3, the J call TRBJ1-5; no reliable D call. Trimming stripped 5 bases from V and 2 bases from J, with 13 bases between. The CDR3 spans 15 residues. Germline V gives CDR1 MNHEY, CDR2 SVGEGT. CDR3 protein: CASSRLQVRNQPQHF. CDR3 DNA sequence: TGTGCCAGCAGTCGCCTACAAGTGCGCAATCAGCCCCAGCATTTT.